The next 17 T cell receptor beta chains were all read from a single sample in a study of T cells in women clearing cervical HPV infection. The method was immunoSEQ multiplex PCR; TCRdb's version includes in-frame clones alone and lacks a portion of them. In all, the sample yields under 45,000 clones. The sequencing input was blood buffy coat. The receptors derive from a woman aged 18 to 75 with a cervical HPV16 infection that either progressed to CIN3+ or cleared (not recorded which).

As for this clone: The read finishes 3 residues shy of the CDR3 end, and the germline J gene is used to complete it. The rearrangement uses TRBV28 and TRBJ1-3; TRBD1 aligns across 9 bases. Germline CDR1 is MDHEN and CDR2 is SYDVKM. This CDR3 comprises 18 residues. The V gene end was trimmed by 10 bases and the J gene end by 0 bases; junction bases not matched to a gene: 16. The CDR3 loop reads CATKGGQGLLYSGNTIYF. CDR3 DNA (partial): TGTGCCACCAAGGGGGGACAGGGCCTTTTGTACTCTGGAAACACC.

Notes on this clone: Read coverage stops 3 residues before the CDR3 terminus; the germline J gene supplies the remainder. The rearrangement links TRBV6-2 or TRBV6-3 to TRBJ2-4; the match to TRBD1 covers 7 bases. Germline V gene data show CDR1 as MNHEY and CDR2 as SVGEGT. The V and J ends lost 7 bases and 7 bases, in that order; junction bases with no gene match: 7. The CDR3 length is 13 residues. CDR3 DNA, as far as it was read: TGTGCCAGCACCGGAGACAGGGCGAACATT. It translates to CASTGDRANI. The whole CDR3 is CASTGDRANIQYF.

The covered CDR3 bases are TGTGCCACCAGCAGTTTATGGGGTAGGGGCACTGAA. This encodes CATSSLWGRGTE. The entire CDR3 is CATSSLWGRGTEAFF. The chain couples TRBV15 to TRBJ1-1; TRBD1 might be the D (5 bases). The read stops 3 residues short of the end of the CDR3; the missing end is completed from the germline J gene. Trimming took 3 bases from V and 4 from J, leaving 15 bases between them. Germline V lookup: CDR1 LNHNV, CDR2 YYDKDF (reference sequence). The CDR3 runs to 15 residues. The entire variable domain, with the rest obtained from reference TRBV15 and TRBJ1-1, is as follows: DAMVIQNPRYQVTQFGKPVTLSCSQTLNHNVMYWYQQKSSQAPKLLFHYYDKDFNNEADTPDNFQSRRPNTSFCFLDIRSPGLGDTAMYLCATSSLWGRGTEAFFGQGTRLTVV.

As regards this clone: The DNA ends 3 residues before the CDR3 does, and the rest of the CDR3 is filled in from the germline J gene. The V call is TRBV6-2 or TRBV6-3, the J call TRBJ1-4; D not certain. V lost 5 bases to trimming and J lost 3 bases, with 13 bases between them. The CDR3 contains 15 residues. Germline assignment: CDR1 MNHEY and CDR2 SVGEGT. CDR3 sequence: CASSADSQANEKLFF. CDR3 DNA (partial): TGTGCCAGCAGTGCCGATTCACAAGCTAATGAAAAA.

Comment on this clone: Read coverage stops 3 residues before the CDR3 terminus; the germline J gene supplies the remainder. The chain couples TRBV7-9 to TRBJ2-1; D gene unclear. V lost 1 base, J lost 9 bases, and 4 bases lay in between. Germline CDR1 SEHNR, CDR2 FQNEAQ (reference sequence). The CDR3 is made up of 11 amino acids. CDR3 sequence: CASSLVAEQFF. The part of the CDR3 DNA that was read is TGTGCCAGCAGCTTAGTGGCTGAG. Complete variable domain (other parts from reference TRBV7-9 and TRBJ2-1): DTGVSQNPRHKITKRGQNVTFRCDPISEHNRLYWYRQTLGQGPEFLTYFQNEAQLEKSRLLSDRFSAERPKGSFSTLEIQRTEQGDSAMYLCASSLVAEQFFGPGTRLTVL.

On this clone itself: The read terminates 3 residues before the CDR3 end, so the remaining end is supplied by the germline J gene. The chain joins TRBV5-4 to TRBJ2-1, with TRBD2 identical over 12 bases. The germline gives CDR1 SGHNT, CDR2 YYREEE (reference sequence). With 1 base clipped from V and 7 bases from J, the junction kept 0 bases outside the gene matches. CDR3 size: 14 residues. The CDR3 sequence: CASSLLAGGNEQFF. CDR3 DNA, as far as it was read: TGTGCCAGCAGCTTGCTAGCGGGGGGGAATGAG.

Comment on this clone: The read gets to within 3 residues of the CDR3 end, and the germline J gene fills in the rest. Distinct nucleotide sequences in the sample also encode this CDR3. V is TRBV5-1 and J is TRBJ2-6, with TRBD1 as a possible D gene (5 bases). CDR1 and CDR2 from the germline V gene are SGHRS and YFSETQ. V lost 5 bases and J 4 bases, leaving 10 bases between the germline ends. The length of the CDR3 is 14 residues. The covered CDR3 bases are TGCGCCAGCAGACAGGTCTCCGGGGCCAACGTC. Its protein product is CASRQVSGANV. The full CDR3 is CASRQVSGANVLTF.

Remarks on this clone: The observed sequence ends 3 residues before the CDR3 terminus, with the missing tail filled in from the germline J gene. Other nucleotide sequences in the sample specify the same CDR3. This rearrangement joins TRBV5-1 to TRBJ1-1, with D possibly being TRBD1 (6 bases). This CDR3 is 14 amino acids long. Germline values: CDR1 SGHRS, CDR2 YFSETQ. Trimming took off 0 bases at V and 5 bases at J, with 11 bases between the two ends. The CDR3 here is CASSLGQGYTEAFF. The covered CDR3 bases are TGCGCCAGCAGCTTGGGCCAGGGGTATACTGAA.

A word on this clone: The sequenced fragment ends 3 residues before the CDR3 boundary, so the rest is inferred from the germline J gene. V is TRBV7-7 and J is TRBJ2-3, with D perhaps TRBD2 (5 bases). The CDR3 covers 15 residues. Germline loops: CDR1 SSHAT, CDR2 FNYEAQ (reference sequence). CDR3 sequence reads: CASSLGLAGRETQYF. CDR3 DNA, as far as it was read: TGTGCCAGCAGCTTAGGCCTAGCAGGAAGAGAGACG.

Regarding this clone: Coverage ceases 3 residues before the CDR3 finishes, and the germline J gene fills in the end. V gene TRBV30 combines with J gene TRBJ2-1, with TRBD2 matching over 10 bases. Germline V gene data show CDR1 as GTSNPN and CDR2 as SVGIG (reference sequence). This CDR3 is 13 amino acids long. With V trimmed by 7 bases and J by 8 bases, 8 bases remained unmatched. The covered CDR3 bases are TGTGCCTTGGGGATAGCGGGAGGCGATGAG. As protein: CALGIAGGDE. The full CDR3 sequence reads CALGIAGGDEQFF.

As to this clone: The observed sequence ends 3 residues before the CDR3 terminus, with the missing tail filled in from the germline J gene. The V and J genes are TRBV5-8 and TRBJ2-7; D unresolved. V lost 7 bases and J 3 bases, leaving 17 bases between the germline ends. This CDR3 spans 14 amino acids. In germline, CDR1 is SGHTS, CDR2 YDEGEE. The sequenced CDR3 bases are TGTGCCAGCGTTATGTCGGAGCTAGTCTACGAG. Amino acid sequence: CASVMSELVYE. The full CDR3 protein reads CASVMSELVYEQYF.

In regard to this clone: Read coverage stops 3 residues before the CDR3 terminus; the germline J gene supplies the remainder. J is TRBJ1-2 and V is TRBV19; 9 bases map to TRBD1. The CDR3 length is 15 residues. CDR1 and CDR2 (germline): LNHDA, SQIVND (reference sequence). The DNA read from the CDR3 is TGTGCCAGTAGTAGTTGGGGACAGGGACGGAAGGGC. The encoded protein is CASSSWGQGRKG. The CDR3 in full is CASSSWGQGRKGYTF. The complete variable domain, with remaining parts taken from reference TRBV19 and TRBJ1-2, reads DGGITQSPKYLFRKEGQNVTLSCEQNLNHDAMYWYRQDPGQGLRLIYYSQIVNDFQKGDIAEGYSVSREKKESFPLTVTSAQKNPTAFYLCASSSWGQGRKGYTFGSGTRLTVV.

Of note for this clone: The read terminates 3 residues before the CDR3 end, so the remaining end is supplied by the germline J gene. This chain links TRBV6-4 with TRBJ2-5; D gene unclear. The CDR3 consists of 9 residues. Trimming removed 11 bases from V and 3 bases from J, with 4 bases in between. CDR1 is MRHNA, CDR2 SNTAGT, per germline. CDR3 DNA (partial): TGTGCCCACAAAGAGACC. Its protein product is CAHKET. The entire CDR3 sequence reads CAHKETQYF.

Concerning this clone itself: With the read ending 3 residues before the CDR3 end, the germline J gene is used to fill in that end. This chain connects TRBV18 to TRBJ1-2; the D is unclear. Germline assignment: CDR1 KGHSH and CDR2 LQKENI. The CDR3 sequence is 15 residues long. CDR3 residues: CASSPFDGGTDTYTF. CDR3 DNA (partial): TGTGCCAGCTCACCATTTGACGGAGGCACAGATACC.

On this clone: The missing CDR3 end, 3 residues past where the read stops, is filled in from the germline J gene. J is TRBJ2-4 and V is TRBV30; TRBD2 is a possible D gene (6 bases). The CDR3 consists of 14 residues. The germline gives CDR1 GTSNPN, CDR2 SVGIG (reference sequence). The CDR3 reads CAWSVPGVSYGQYF. The CDR3 bases that were read are TGTGCCTGGAGTGTACCGGGGGTCAGCTATGGT. The variable domain in full, completed from reference TRBV30 and TRBJ2-4, reads SQTIHQWPATLVQPVGSPLSLECTVEGTSNPNLYWYRQAAGRGLQLLFYSVGIGQISSEVPQNLSASRPQDRQFILSSKKLLLSDSGFYLCAWSVPGVSYGQYFGAGTRLSVL.

About this clone: The read is 3 residues too short to cover the CDR3 end, so that end is filled in from the germline J gene. The rearrangement uses TRBV6-2 or TRBV6-3 and TRBJ2-7; TRBD2 matches 14 bases. Losses at the gene ends were 6 bases for V and 0 bases for J; bases not matched to a gene: 7. In germline, CDR1 is MNHEY, CDR2 SVGEGT. This CDR3 region has 17 residues. CDR3 DNA (partial): TGTGCCAGCAGGCCAGGACTAGCGGGAGGTATCTCCTACGAG. It encodes CASRPGLAGGISYE. The whole CDR3 is CASRPGLAGGISYEQYF.

To note about this clone: The CDR3 end is not reached by the read, which stops 3 residues before it; the germline J gene fills it in. The gene calls are TRBV12-3 or TRBV12-4 and TRBJ2-1; D gene unclear. Trimming cost V 3 bases and J 2 bases, with 11 bases left between them. This CDR3 is 15 amino acids long. CDR3 residues: CASSFRDSPYNEQFF. The CDR3 bases that were read are TGTGCCAGCAGTTTCCGCGACTCGCCCTACAATGAG.